These 18 T cell receptor beta chains were sequenced from one sample in a study of T cells after yellow fever vaccination. TCRdb re-derived calls from the 5' RACE reads in MiXCR, one entry per CDR3 protein. This sample has about 340,000 distinct CDR3 sequences, with 3.5% to 4.5% found just once. This specimen consisted of PBMCs, obtained 5 days after the yellow fever booster vaccination. These receptors were obtained from a man aged 18 to 30 who received the YFV17D yellow fever vaccine.

This clonotype was found many times. V usage is TRBV12-3 or TRBV12-4 and J usage is TRBJ1-2, with D perhaps TRBD1 (5 bases). V was pared by 0 bases and J by 4 bases, with 15 bases between. The CDR3 sequence is 16 residues long. The CDR3 is CASSLARGVKGYGYTF. CDR3 bases: TGTGCCAGCAGTTTAGCGAGGGGAGTCAAGGGCTATGGCTACACCTTC.

The chain combines TRBV20-1 with TRBJ1-6; TRBD1 matches 8 bases. The CDR3 consists of 15 residues. Germline trimming cut 2 bases from V and 5 bases from J; bases unmatched to any gene: 5. CDR1 and CDR2 (germline): DFQATT, SNEGSKA (reference sequence). CDR3 bases: TGCAGTGCTAGAAGACAGGGGTGGGATAATTCACCCCTCCACTTT. Translating gives CSARRQGWDNSPLHF.

This clonotype was detected ten times or more. The chain is built from TRBV20-1 and TRBJ1-1; 8 nucleotides line up with TRBD1. Germline CDR1 is DFQATT and CDR2 is SNEGSKA (reference sequence). The J segment lost 0 bases and the V segment lost 7 bases, leaving 4 bases of the junction unmatched. The CDR3 has 13 residues. The CDR3 here is CSGRTGLNTEAFF. The DNA for the CDR3 is TGCAGTGGGCGGACAGGGCTGAACACTGAAGCTTTCTTT.

The CDR3 nucleotides read TGTGCCAGCAGCTTACTTGGGGACAGGGTGTATGGCTACACCTTC. It is translated as CASSLLGDRVYGYTF. The gene calls are TRBV11-2 and TRBJ1-2; 9 bases align to TRBD1. There are 15 residues in the CDR3. The ends lost 2 bases at V and 5 bases at J; junction bases unmatched: 6. Germline values: CDR1 SGHAT, CDR2 FQNNGV.

This clonotype has at least ten counts. J is TRBJ2-1 and V is TRBV7-9; TRBD2 aligns across 9 bases. Germline CDR1 reads SEHNR; CDR2 reads FQNEAQ (reference sequence). The V gene end was trimmed by 5 bases and the J gene end by 6 bases; junction bases not matched to a gene: 11. This CDR3 has 16 amino acids. Here the CDR3 DNA reads TGTGCCAGCAGCGCCGGAGGGGCGGGGGGGCTCAATGAGCAGTTCTTC. Translating gives CASSAGGAGGLNEQFF.

The V gene is TRBV6-5, the J gene TRBJ1-6, with a possible D match to TRBD1 (6 bases). The CDR3 sequence is 15 residues long. The germline gives CDR1 MNHEY, CDR2 SVGAGI. Deletions cut 0 bases from V and 7 bases from J, with 10 bases between. This CDR3 is CASSYSTGLNSPLHF. For the CDR3, the DNA is TGTGCCAGCAGTTACTCGACAGGTTTGAATTCACCCCTCCACTTT.

V gene TRBV4-1 combines with J gene TRBJ2-5; D call uncertain. V gave up 0 bases and J gave up 1 base, with 9 bases separating them. This CDR3 has 15 residues. Germline assignment: CDR1 MGHRA and CDR2 YSYEKL. The DNA of the CDR3 is TGCGCCAGCAGCCAAGACGGGTCTCGCCAAGAGACCCAGTACTTC. It specifies CASSQDGSRQETQYF.

This clonotype was detected a few times. The DNA of the CDR3 is TGTGCCAGCAGCTTGGATGGAACAGCCACCGGGGAGCTGTTTTTT. This sequence encodes CASSLDGTATGELFF. The gene calls are TRBV5-4 and TRBJ2-2; D is undetermined. The CDR3 covers 15 residues. V was shortened by 0 bases and J by 4 bases, with 10 bases between the two germline ends. CDR1 and CDR2 from the germline V gene are SGHNT and YYREEE (reference sequence).

This clonotype came up a few times. The V call is TRBV2, the J call TRBJ2-7; TRBD1 agrees at 7 bases. CDR3 size: 12 residues. Germline loops: CDR1 SNHLY, CDR2 FYNNEI. The V and J ends lost 4 bases and 5 bases, in that order; junction bases with no gene match: 2. The CDR3 nucleotides are TGTGCCAGCAGTGGACAGGGTGACGAGCAGTACTTC. Amino acids: CASSGQGDEQYF.

The J gene is TRBJ1-4, the V gene TRBV18, with D hard to call. CDR3 size: 14 residues. V was pared by 3 bases and J by 2 bases, with 7 bases between. Germline CDR1 KGHSH, CDR2 LQKENI. Written as DNA, the CDR3 is TGTGCCAGCTCACCTACGGGGACTAATGAAAAACTGTTTTTT. Protein sequence: CASSPTGTNEKLFF.

The chain has TRBV29-1 and TRBJ2-1; D ambiguous. The germline V and J ends were trimmed by 6 bases and 3 bases, with 12 bases remaining between them. CDR3 length: 13 residues. Germline values: CDR1 SQVTM, CDR2 ANQGSEA. Here the CDR3 reads CSVTGHSYNEQFF. The CDR3 nucleotides read TGCAGCGTGACGGGCCACAGCTACAATGAGCAGTTCTTC.

The sample holds a few counts of this clonotype. The rearrangement joins TRBV18 to TRBJ1-5; 10 bases line up with TRBD1. The CDR3 length is 14 residues. Germline CDR1 is KGHSH and CDR2 is LQKENI. V was clipped by 5 bases and J by 7 bases; unmatched bases: 5. The CDR3 bases are TGTGCCAGCTCAGCCGGGACAGGGGACCAGCCCCAGCATTTT. It specifies CASSAGTGDQPQHF.

This clonotype was picked up a small number of times. The chain links TRBV9 to TRBJ1-5; 7 nucleotides align to TRBD1. The V gene's germline CDR1 is SGDLS and CDR2 YYNGEE. Losses at the gene ends were 0 bases for V and 5 bases for J; bases not matched to a gene: 5. The CDR3 spans 15 residues. This CDR3 reads CASSVVRGEHQPQHF. Written as DNA, the CDR3 is TGTGCCAGCAGCGTAGTCAGGGGGGAACATCAGCCCCAGCATTTT.

This clonotype was recorded at least ten times. The genes are TRBV7-9 and TRBJ2-5; D unresolved. The germline V and J ends were trimmed by 1 base and 5 bases, with 11 bases remaining between them. This CDR3 has 14 residues. Germline lookup yields CDR1 SEHNR and CDR2 FQNEAQ (reference sequence). The CDR3 protein is CASSLGSGVETQYF. In DNA, the CDR3 is TGTGCCAGCAGCTTAGGTTCGGGTGTGGAGACCCAGTACTTC.

This clonotype was counted at least ten times. The chain couples TRBV4-2 to TRBJ2-1; D perhaps matches TRBD1 (6 bases). V lost 0 bases to trimming and J lost 5 bases, with 8 bases between them. The CDR3 loop spans 14 amino acids. Looked up from germline, CDR1 is LGHNA and CDR2 is YNFKEQ. The CDR3 reads CASSQEWTDNEQFF. The CDR3 DNA reads TGTGCCAGCAGCCAAGAATGGACAGACAATGAGCAGTTCTTC.

This clonotype showed up just a few times. This rearrangement joins TRBV27 to TRBJ2-1; tentatively, D is TRBD2 (6 bases). The CDR3 spans 13 residues. CDR1 and CDR2 from the germline V gene are MNHEY and SMNVEV (reference sequence). With 5 bases removed from V and 8 bases from J, the gap between germline ends came to 13 bases. For the CDR3, the DNA is TGTGCCAGCAGTCCTAGACGGAGGGATGAGCAGTTCTTC. Translated: CASSPRRRDEQFF.

This CDR3 is CASSQDVAGGQYEQYF. The CDR3 DNA is TGTGCCAGCAGCCAAGATGTAGCGGGGGGGCAGTACGAGCAGTACTTC. This chain uses TRBV4-2 with TRBJ2-7; TRBD2 agrees at 11 bases. The germline CDR1 and CDR2 sequences are LGHNA and YNFKEQ. Trimming cost V 0 bases and J 4 bases; bases outside gene matches: 5. CDR3 size: 16 residues.

This clonotype appeared many times. The V and J genes are TRBV6-6 and TRBJ2-1; 7 bases are a match to TRBD2. Losses at the gene ends were 7 bases for V and 4 bases for J; bases not matched to a gene: 16. From germline, CDR1 is MNHNY and CDR2 SVGAGI (reference sequence). This CDR3 is 17 amino acids long. CDR3 coding DNA: TGTGCCAGCAAAATCCGGCCGGTAGCGGGTTCATACAATGAGCAGTTCTTC. Translating it yields CASKIRPVAGSYNEQFF.